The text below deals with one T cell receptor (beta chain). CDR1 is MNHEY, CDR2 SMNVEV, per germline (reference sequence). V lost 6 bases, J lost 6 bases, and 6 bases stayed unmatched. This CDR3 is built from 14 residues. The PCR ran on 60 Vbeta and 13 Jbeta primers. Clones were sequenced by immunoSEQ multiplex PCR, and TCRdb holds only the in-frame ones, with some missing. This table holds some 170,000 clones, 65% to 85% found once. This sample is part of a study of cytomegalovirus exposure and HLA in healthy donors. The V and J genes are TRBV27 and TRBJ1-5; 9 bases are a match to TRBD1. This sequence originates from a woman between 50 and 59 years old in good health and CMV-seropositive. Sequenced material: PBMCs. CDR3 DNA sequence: TGTGCCAGCAGGACCACAGGGGGCGGTCAGCCCCAGCATTTT. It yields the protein CASRTTGGGQPQHF.